This T cell receptor beta chain came from a study of regulatory T cells in long-lasting Graves disease. Both iRepertoire HTBI primers and Arm-PCR of CDR3 regions were used to build the TCR beta libraries. Per the original methods: Analysis of the samples identified around 64 TRBV and around 13 TRBJ segments. TCRdb reprocessed the multiplex PCR reads via MiXCR and lists one record per CDR3 protein. TCRdb, rather than the study authors, made the V and J calls. The data contain some 280,000 distinct CDR3 sequences, roughly 21% of them singletons. At least ten counts were recorded for this clonotype. Its antigen is unidentified. Points from the study as a whole: Persistent cases favored TRBV28, TRBJ1-2 and TRBJ2-5. Shared public clonotypes totalled 2,500 to 3,500 in persistent patients, compared with some 920 in new patients.

The CDR3 totals 15 residues. In germline, CDR1 is MNHNS, CDR2 SASEGT. V dropped 6 bases and J dropped 5; count of bases not matched to a gene: 10. Documented time point: persistent/refractory GD, antithyroid drugs over 5 years with positive TRAb. Researchers made the TCR library from RNA that was extracted from PBMCs. The source was peripheral blood mononuclear cells (PBMCs), collected when the disease was refractory, from a patient treated with antithyroid drugs. V and J are TRBV6-1 and TRBJ2-7; TRBD1 agrees at 10 bases. The clonotype originates from a female donor with Graves disease. The chain's CDR3 is CASSRPGTGVNEQYF. In nucleotides, the CDR3 is TGTGCCAGCAGCAGACCCGGGACAGGGGTTAACGAGCAGTACTTC.